Sequencing of this T cell receptor (beta chain) was carried out in a study of T cells in Graves' hyperthyroidism and ophthalmopathy. The CDR3 contains 15 residues. The germline gives CDR1 SGHNT, CDR2 YYREEE (reference sequence). The germline V and J ends were trimmed by 3 bases and 4 bases, with 14 bases remaining between them. Regions amplified from RNA transcripts were the TCR beta CDR3 regions. The TCR CDR3 first-round RT-PCR relied on the HTBI primer set. From the multiplex PCR reads, TCRdb called clonotypes with MiXCR, one entry per CDR3 protein. The sample has a few hundred thousand distinct CDR3 sequences, roughly 20% seen once. Ophthalmopathy patients had Clinical Activity Score at least 3, NOSPECS grade at least 4, duration under 3 months. Exclusion of patients followed from uncontrolled infection, other autoimmune disease, pregnancy or lactation. Every diagnosis used clinical symptoms, serum thyroxine and TRAb, thyroid ultrasound and orbital computed tomography. Fresh peripheral blood, 8 to 10 ml, was the source of the PBMCs.

The source material was blood. The receptor's source is a young man with Graves' ophthalmopathy. V and J are TRBV5-4 and TRBJ1-5; D not resolved. CDR3 DNA sequence: TGTGCCAGCAGCTCCGGTGGAGGGTATAATCAGCCCCAGCATTTT. It codes for CASSSGGGYNQPQHF. Supplemented by reference TRBV5-4 and TRBJ1-5, the full variable domain reads ETGVTQSPTHLIKTRGQQVTLRCSSQSGHNTVSWYQQALGQGPQFIFQYYREEENGRGNFPPRFSGLQFPNYSSELNVNALELDDSALYLCASSSGGGYNQPQHFGDGTRLSIL.